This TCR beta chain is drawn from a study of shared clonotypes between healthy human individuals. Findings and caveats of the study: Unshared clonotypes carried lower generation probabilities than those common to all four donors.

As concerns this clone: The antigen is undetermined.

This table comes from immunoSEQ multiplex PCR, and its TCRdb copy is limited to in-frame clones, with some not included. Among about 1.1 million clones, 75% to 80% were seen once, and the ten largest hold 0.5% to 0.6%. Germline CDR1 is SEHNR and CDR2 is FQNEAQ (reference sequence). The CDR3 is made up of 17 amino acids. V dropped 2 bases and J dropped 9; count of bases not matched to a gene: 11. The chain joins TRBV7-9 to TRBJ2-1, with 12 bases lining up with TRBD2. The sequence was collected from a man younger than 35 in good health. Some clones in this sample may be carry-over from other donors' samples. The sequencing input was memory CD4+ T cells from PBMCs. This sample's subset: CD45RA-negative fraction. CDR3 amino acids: CASSLLLETSGSSEQFF. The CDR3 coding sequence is TGTGCCAGCAGCTTATTGTTGGAGACTAGCGGGAGCAGTGAGCAGTTCTTC.